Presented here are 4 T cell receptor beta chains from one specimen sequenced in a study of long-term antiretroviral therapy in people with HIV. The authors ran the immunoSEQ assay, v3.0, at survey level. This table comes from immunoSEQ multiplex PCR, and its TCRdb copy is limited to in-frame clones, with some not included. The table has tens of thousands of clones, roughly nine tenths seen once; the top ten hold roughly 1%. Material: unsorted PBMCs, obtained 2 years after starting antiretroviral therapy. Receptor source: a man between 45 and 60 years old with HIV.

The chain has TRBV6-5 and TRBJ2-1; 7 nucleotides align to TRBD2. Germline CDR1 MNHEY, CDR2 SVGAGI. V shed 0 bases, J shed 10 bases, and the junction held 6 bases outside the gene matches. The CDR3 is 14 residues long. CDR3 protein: CASSYSLGRGEQFF. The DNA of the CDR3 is TGTGCCAGCAGTTACTCCCTCGGGCGGGGGGAGCAGTTCTTC.

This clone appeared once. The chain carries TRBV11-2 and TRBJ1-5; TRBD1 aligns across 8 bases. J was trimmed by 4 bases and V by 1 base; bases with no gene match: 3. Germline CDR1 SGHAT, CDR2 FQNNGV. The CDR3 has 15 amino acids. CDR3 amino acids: CASSLGQGPNQPQHF. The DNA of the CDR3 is TGTGCCAGCAGCTTAGGACAGGGGCCTAATCAGCCCCAGCATTTT.

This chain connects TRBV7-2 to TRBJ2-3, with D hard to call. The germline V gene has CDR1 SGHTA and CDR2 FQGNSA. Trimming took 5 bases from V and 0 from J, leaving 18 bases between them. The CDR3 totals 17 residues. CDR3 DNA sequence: TGTGCCAGCAGCACAGAGCTCTTACGTTCTAGCACAGATACGCAGTATTTT. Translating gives CASSTELLRSSTDTQYF.

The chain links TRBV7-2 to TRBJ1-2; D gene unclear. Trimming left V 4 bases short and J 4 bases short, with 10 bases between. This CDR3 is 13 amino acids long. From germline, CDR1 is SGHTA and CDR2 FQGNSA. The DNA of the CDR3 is TGTGCCAGCAGCTCCTCCGGGTCCTATGGCTACACCTTC. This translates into CASSSSGSYGYTF.